This note documents a single T cell receptor beta chain sequence. These data come from a study of blood T cell repertoires in COVID-19. On the study more broadly: Samples of COVID-19 (acute and convalescent) were obtained from the United States, Italy and Spain. PBMCs, B-cell-depleted T cells, or T cells were the source of the cDNA or gDNA that made up the material.

Per the study methods: Amplification of reference gene primers was used by the study to estimate nucleated cell counts. TCRdb's table, derived via immunoSEQ multiplex PCR, lists solely in-frame clones and lacks some. V, J and clone size derive from that table, while D and trimming were established from the DNA sequence. The data contain 100,000 or so clones, about 85% of them singletons. J gave up 4 bases and V 2 bases, and 3 bases lay outside the gene matches. This CDR3 contains 14 residues. Germline values: CDR1 MNHEY, CDR2 SMNVEV (reference sequence). This clonotype originated in a man in his fifties or sixties with acute or convalescent COVID-19. The source material was peripheral blood. J is TRBJ1-2 and V is TRBV27; TRBD1 matches at 8 bases. Here the CDR3 reads CASSLGTGPYGYTF. CDR3 nucleotide sequence: TGTGCCAGCAGTTTAGGGACAGGCCCCTATGGCTACACCTTC.